The 25 T cell receptor beta chains in this list originate from one sample, sequenced in a study of human T cells and chemical hapten exposure. The time point: patch test 1, 2 weeks after DPC sensitization. Treatment given: therapeutic diphenylcyclopropenone sensitization with weekly scalp DPC. Using its own MiXCR run on the RACE reads, TCRdb lists one record per CDR3 protein. The repertoire includes about 120,000 distinct CDR3 sequences, roughly 15% of them detected once, and approximately 0.89% sits in the top ten. The source material was whole blood, sampled in connection with sensitization to the hapten diphenylcyclopropenone (DPC). The receptors were gathered from a man aged 18 to 35 with alopecia areata. Some clones in this sample may be carry-over from other donors' samples.

This clonotype showed up just a few times. This rearrangement joins TRBV7-3 to TRBJ2-6, with unresolved D. V was shortened by 5 bases and J by 3 bases, with 8 bases between the two germline ends. Germline V gives CDR1 SGHTA, CDR2 FQGTGA. The CDR3 has 14 amino acids. CDR3 amino acids: CASSRLSGANVLTF. In DNA, the CDR3 is TGTGCCAGCAGCCGATTGAGTGGGGCCAACGTCCTGACTTTC.

This chain uses TRBV5-6 with TRBJ2-6; the match to TRBD1 covers 7 bases. The V segment lost 4 bases and the J segment 0 bases; nucleotides outside the gene matches: 10. Germline V gene lookup returns CDR1 SGHDT and CDR2 YYEEEE. This CDR3 has 18 amino acids. This chain's CDR3 is CASSTTGQRYSGANVLTF. The CDR3 nucleotides read TGTGCCAGCAGCACTACGGGACAGCGGTACTCTGGGGCCAACGTCCTGACTTTC.

The rearrangement uses TRBV4-3 and TRBJ2-7, with 7 bases matching TRBD1. Trimming removed 0 bases from V and 10 bases from J; junction bases left unmatched: 9. This CDR3 is 14 amino acids long. The germline V gene encodes CDR1 LGHNA and CDR2 YSLEER. CDR3 DNA: TGCGCCAGCAGCCAAGATAACGGTCGGGACAGTCAGTACTTC. Protein sequence: CASSQDNGRDSQYF.

This clonotype occurred a few times. The rearrangement uses TRBV4-3 and TRBJ1-6, with D hard to call. Between the trimmed V and J ends, which lost 0 bases and 0 bases, there was a span of 9 bases. This CDR3 is 17 amino acids long. Germline values: CDR1 LGHNA, CDR2 YSLEER. CDR3 residues: CASSQDRMGSYNSPLHF. The CDR3 DNA sequence: TGCGCCAGCAGCCAAGATAGAATGGGCTCCTATAATTCACCCCTCCACTTT.

This clonotype appeared a few times. The V call is TRBV19, the J call TRBJ2-2; 7 bases agree with TRBD1. The CDR3 sequence is 14 residues long. V trimming: 4 bases; J trimming: 5 bases; junction bases outside the gene matches: 4. Germline loops: CDR1 LNHDA, CDR2 SQIVND (reference sequence). The CDR3 is CASSRDSQTGELFF. CDR3 bases: TGTGCCAGTAGTAGGGACAGCCAGACCGGGGAGCTGTTTTTT.

V usage is TRBV28 and J usage is TRBJ1-6; D unresolved. The V end lost 4 bases, the J end lost 5 bases, and 9 bases lay between the germline ends. The germline V gene encodes CDR1 MDHEN and CDR2 SYDVKM. The CDR3 is made up of 14 amino acids. The CDR3 protein is CASSWGNHNSPLHF. The CDR3 DNA reads TGTGCCAGCAGTTGGGGAAATCATAATTCACCCCTCCACTTT.

This clonotype came up a few times. The chain carries TRBV29-1 and TRBJ1-1, with D possibly matching TRBD1 (5 bases). CDR1 and CDR2 (germline): SQVTM, ANQGSEA. Trimming cost V 4 bases and J 7 bases, with 13 bases left between them. The CDR3 extends over 12 amino acids. CDR3 sequence: CSVGRGEHEAFF. The DNA of the CDR3 is TGCAGCGTTGGGAGGGGAGAACATGAAGCTTTCTTT.

A few counts support this clonotype. The gene calls are TRBV11-2 and TRBJ2-7; maybe TRBD1 (5 bases). Germline loops: CDR1 SGHAT, CDR2 FQNNGV. The CDR3 is 14 residues long. V gave up 1 base and J gave up 0 bases, with 7 bases separating them. CDR3 loop: CASSLGGTSYEQYF. The CDR3 DNA reads TGTGCCAGCAGCTTAGGGGGCACCTCCTACGAGCAGTACTTC.

This clonotype was counted only a few times. The CDR3 nucleotides are TGCGCCAGCAGCCGGGAACATGGGTTAGAAGGAGAGACCCAGTACTTC. Amino acids: CASSREHGLEGETQYF. The rearrangement uses TRBV4-3 and TRBJ2-5; D is unresolved. The CDR3 has 16 amino acids. CDR1 and CDR2 (germline): LGHNA, YSLEER. The V end was cut by 4 bases, the J end by 4 bases, with 19 bases between.

The V gene is TRBV7-2, the J gene TRBJ2-5; perhaps TRBD2 as D (6 bases). CDR3 length: 15 amino acids. CDR1 is SGHTA, CDR2 FQGNSA, per germline. The V and J ends lost 2 bases and 2 bases respectively, with 12 bases between them. The CDR3 sequence: CASSLFSEGQETQYF. DNA of the CDR3: TGTGCCAGCAGCTTATTCTCGGAGGGACAAGAGACCCAGTACTTC.

This clonotype has only a few counts. The CDR3 sequence: CASSLLGDQPQHF. CDR3 in DNA: TGTGCCAGCAGCTTGCTTGGGGATCAGCCCCAGCATTTT. The genes are TRBV7-9 and TRBJ1-5, with D unresolved. Germline V gives CDR1 SEHNR, CDR2 FQNEAQ (reference sequence). V was cut by 3 bases and J by 5 bases, with 8 bases left in between. This CDR3 has 13 amino acids. The full variable domain, its missing parts supplied by reference TRBV7-9 and TRBJ1-5, is DTGVSQNPRHKITKRGQNVTFRCDPISEHNRLYWYRQTLGQGPEFLTYFQNEAQLEKSRLLSDRFSAERPKGSFSTLEIQRTEQGDSAMYLCASSLLGDQPQHFGDGTRLSIL.

This clonotype has ten or more counts. The J gene is TRBJ2-1, the V gene TRBV11-2; D may be TRBD1 or TRBD2 (5 bases each). The CDR3 extends over 17 amino acids. V was clipped by 5 bases and J by 0 bases, with 17 bases between them. Looked up from germline, CDR1 is SGHAT and CDR2 is FQNNGV. This CDR3 reads CASSPTGRRTSYNEQFF. In DNA form, the CDR3 reads TGTGCCAGCAGCCCGACGGGGCGGCGGACCTCCTACAATGAGCAGTTCTTC. Combining the CDR3 with reference TRBV11-2 and TRBJ2-1 gives the whole variable domain EAGVAQSPRYKIIEKRQSVAFWCNPISGHATLYWYQQILGQGPKLLIQFQNNGVVDDSQLPKDRFSAERLKGVDSTLKIQPAKLEDSAVYLCASSPTGRRTSYNEQFFGPGTRLTVL.

The chain uses TRBV21-1 and TRBJ2-7; the table's D call TRBD2 went unverified against the DNA. TRBV21-1 is a pseudogene. This CDR3 contains 14 residues. In DNA, the CDR3 is TGTGCTAGTAGATCTAGCGCCTTCTCCTACGAGCAGTACGTC. It encodes CASRSSAFSYEQYV.

This clonotype was seen once. The chain is built from TRBV29-1 and TRBJ2-3; D is unclear. The CDR3 has 13 amino acids. Germline CDR1 SQVTM, CDR2 ANQGSEA. V lost 5 bases, J lost 2 bases, and 11 bases lay in between. The DNA of the CDR3 is TGCAGCGTTAGCCTCAGGTCCACAGATACGCAGTATTTT. It codes for CSVSLRSTDTQYF.

The chain is built from TRBV11-2 and TRBJ1-1; D ambiguous. Per the germline V gene, CDR1 is SGHAT and CDR2 is FQNNGV. CDR3 size: 15 residues. The germline V and J ends were trimmed by 3 bases and 4 bases, with 15 bases remaining between them. CDR3 loop: CASSFGDIVATEAFF. In nucleotides, the CDR3 is TGTGCCAGCAGCTTCGGAGACATCGTGGCCACTGAAGCTTTCTTT.

J is TRBJ2-3 and V is TRBV11-3, with D possibly TRBD2 on 6 matching bases. Germline lookup yields CDR1 SGHNT and CDR2 YENEEA. With 1 base removed from V and 5 bases from J, the gap between germline ends came to 13 bases. The length of the CDR3 is 15 residues. In DNA, the CDR3 is TGTGCCAGCAGCTTAGGCTTAGCGGTGGAAGATACGCAGTATTTT. Amino acids: CASSLGLAVEDTQYF. Looking up the rest from reference TRBV11-3 and TRBJ2-3 gives the full variable domain: EAGVVQSPRYKIIEKKQPVAFWCNPISGHNTLYWYLQNLGQGPELLIRYENEEAVDDSQLPKDRFSAERLKGVDSTLKIQPAELGDSAVYLCASSLGLAVEDTQYFGPGTRLTVL.

This chain uses TRBV9 with TRBJ1-3; 8 bases are shared with TRBD1. Germline V gene sequence: CDR1 SGDLS, CDR2 YYNGEE. The CDR3 contains 17 residues. The J segment lost 4 bases and the V segment lost 0 bases, leaving 9 bases of the junction unmatched. Here the CDR3 reads CASSVDPGQGKGNTIYF. The CDR3 DNA follows: TGTGCCAGCAGCGTAGATCCTGGACAGGGAAAGGGAAACACCATATATTTT.

This chain connects TRBV29-1 to TRBJ2-7; the match to TRBD2 covers 7 bases. Germline assignment: CDR1 SQVTM and CDR2 ANQGSEA. CDR3 length equals 14 residues. Trimming cost V 0 bases and J 4 bases; bases outside gene matches: 6. In nucleotides, the CDR3 is TGCAGCGTTGAAGATCGGCGGGGGACTTACGAGCAGTACTTC. Encoded protein: CSVEDRRGTYEQYF.

There are many counts of this clonotype. This chain links TRBV3-1 with TRBJ1-1; a possible D gene is TRBD1 (5 bases). The ends were cut back, 3 bases at V and 1 base at J, with 9 bases in the middle. The length of the CDR3 is 14 residues. Germline V gene data show CDR1 as LGHDT and CDR2 as YNNKEL (reference sequence). CDR3 DNA: TGTGCCAGCAGCCATCCAGGACAGAACACTGAAGCTTTCTTT. Translation: CASSHPGQNTEAFF.

The CDR3 nucleotides are TGTGCCAGCAGCTTAATGGCAGCCCTGAACACTGAAGCTTTCTTT. This gives the protein CASSLMAALNTEAFF. The genes are TRBV7-9 and TRBJ1-1; the D is unclear. The CDR3 covers 15 residues. The V and J ends lost 2 bases and 0 bases respectively, with 10 bases between them. Per germline, CDR1 SEHNR and CDR2 FQNEAQ (reference sequence).

This clonotype came up a few times. The V gene is TRBV3-1, the J gene TRBJ2-1; D remains unclear. Trimming removed 3 bases at V and 3 bases at J, with 6 bases between. The germline V gene encodes CDR1 LGHDT and CDR2 YNNKEL (reference sequence). The CDR3 runs to 13 residues. Here the CDR3 DNA reads TGTGCCAGCAGCCAGGGAATCTACAATGAGCAGTTCTTC. It is translated as CASSQGIYNEQFF.

This clonotype has just a few counts. The chain combines TRBV28 with TRBJ2-3, with D possibly matching TRBD1 (5 bases). Trimming took 2 bases from V and 8 from J, leaving 11 bases between them. CDR1 and CDR2 (germline): MDHEN, SYDVKM. The CDR3 runs to 13 residues. CDR3 sequence reads: CASSLGVRGTQYF. The CDR3 nucleotides are TGTGCCAGCAGTTTAGGGGTTAGGGGTACGCAGTATTTT.

Only a few counts were recorded for this clonotype. This sequence joins TRBV7-6 and TRBJ2-3, with 12 bases lining up with TRBD2. The CDR3 totals 16 residues. The V and J ends lost 5 bases and 2 bases, in that order; junction bases with no gene match: 5. CDR1 is SGHVS and CDR2 is FNYEAQ in the germline V gene. The CDR3 is CASSPGLAGITDTQYF. CDR3 in DNA: TGTGCCAGCAGCCCCGGACTAGCGGGGATCACAGATACGCAGTATTTT.

This clonotype came up a few times. The gene calls are TRBV7-6 and TRBJ2-3; D uncertain. The CDR3 totals 15 residues. Germline V lookup: CDR1 SGHVS, CDR2 FNYEAQ. Trimming removed 2 bases from V and 0 bases from J, with 9 bases in between. As DNA, the CDR3 is TGTGCCAGCAGCTTAATGACGTCTAGCACAGATACGCAGTATTTT. Its protein product is CASSLMTSSTDTQYF.

The chain joins TRBV3-1 to TRBJ1-4; TRBD1 is a possible D gene (6 bases). With 4 bases removed from V and 6 bases from J, the gap between germline ends came to 12 bases. There are 14 residues in the CDR3. Germline lookup yields CDR1 LGHDT and CDR2 YNNKEL (reference sequence). The CDR3 reads CASSRGTLDEKLFF. In nucleotides, the CDR3 is TGTGCCAGCAGCCGAGGGACATTAGATGAAAAACTGTTTTTT.